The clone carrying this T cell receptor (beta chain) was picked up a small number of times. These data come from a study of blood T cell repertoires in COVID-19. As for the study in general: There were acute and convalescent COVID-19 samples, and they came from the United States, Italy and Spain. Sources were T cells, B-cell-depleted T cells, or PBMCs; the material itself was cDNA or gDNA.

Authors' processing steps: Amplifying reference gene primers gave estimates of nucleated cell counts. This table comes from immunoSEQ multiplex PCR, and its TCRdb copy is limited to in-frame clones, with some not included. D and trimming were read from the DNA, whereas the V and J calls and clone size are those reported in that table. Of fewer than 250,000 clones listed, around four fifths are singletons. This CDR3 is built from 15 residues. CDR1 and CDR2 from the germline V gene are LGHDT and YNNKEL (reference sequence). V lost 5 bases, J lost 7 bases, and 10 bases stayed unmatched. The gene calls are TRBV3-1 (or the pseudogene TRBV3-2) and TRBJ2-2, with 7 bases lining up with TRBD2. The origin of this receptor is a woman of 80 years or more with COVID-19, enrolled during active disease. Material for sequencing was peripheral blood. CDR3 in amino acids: CASSERPSGRGELFF. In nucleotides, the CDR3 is TGTGCCAGCAGCGAAAGGCCTAGCGGACGCGGGGAGCTGTTTTTT.